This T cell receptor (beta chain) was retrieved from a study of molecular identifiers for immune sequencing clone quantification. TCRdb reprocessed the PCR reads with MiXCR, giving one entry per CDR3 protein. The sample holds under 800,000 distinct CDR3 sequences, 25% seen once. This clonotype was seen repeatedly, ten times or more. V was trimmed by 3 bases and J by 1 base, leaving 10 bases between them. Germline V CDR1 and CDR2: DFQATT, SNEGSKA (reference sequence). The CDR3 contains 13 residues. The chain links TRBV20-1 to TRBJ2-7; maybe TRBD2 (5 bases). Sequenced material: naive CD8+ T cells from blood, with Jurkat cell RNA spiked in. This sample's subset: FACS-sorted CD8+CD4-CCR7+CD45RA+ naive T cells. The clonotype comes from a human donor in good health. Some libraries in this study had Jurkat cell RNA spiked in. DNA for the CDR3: TGCAGTGCTAGGCGGGCAGGTTCCTACGAGCAGTACTTC. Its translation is CSARRAGSYEQYF.